The present entry profiles one TCR beta chain with its context. The data stem from a study of blood T cells in healthy people across ages. Study as a whole: Per two T cells, about one barcoded beta molecule was captured through template switching.

Germline-derived CDR1 and CDR2 are LGHDT and YNNKEL (reference sequence). This CDR3 contains 14 residues. V was shortened by 4 bases and J by 7 bases, with 13 bases between the two germline ends. Next came a second PCR, run for roughly 7 to 12 cycles, which used a sample-barcoded 5' primer along with a J-beta primer mix. TCRdb itself ran the 5' RACE reads through MiXCR, one entry per CDR3 protein. The sample consists of around 1,000,000 distinct CDR3 sequences, approximately 26% of them appearing once. The same sample was also studied in work on T cells of mothers and their children. That source adds: The yield was over 8.5 million TCR beta CDR3 reads from each mother and roughly 3 million from each child.

This chain uses TRBV3-1 with TRBJ2-2, with a possible D match to TRBD2 (6 bases). This TCR was recovered from a girl aged 2-9 years in good health. Material for sequencing was blood. CDR3 region: CASSPGLSFGELFF. For the CDR3, the DNA is TGTGCCAGCAGCCCGGGACTCTCATTCGGGGAGCTGTTTTTT. Together with reference TRBV3-1 and TRBJ2-2, the CDR3 gives the full variable domain: DTAVSQTPKYLVTQMGNDKSIKCEQNLGHDTMYWYKQDSKKFLKIMFSYNNKELIINETVPNRFSPKSPDKAHLNLHINSLELGDSAVYFCASSPGLSFGELFFGEGSRLTVL.